Listed below are T cell receptor beta chains from one sample, sequenced in a study of T cells in localized non-small cell lung cancer. Profiling relied on immunoSEQ multiplex PCR, and the TCRdb table lists in-frame clones only, not all of them. The sample yields fewer than 2,000 clones, less than 30% seen once. Material: normal lung tissue next to the tumor, obtained before any cancer treatment. The origin of the receptors is a female donor of 60 years or more with stage I lung adenocarcinoma. Each CDR3 is given with its conserved first and last residue. A D gene is named only where the DNA matches it firmly. Clone size appears in some rows only: once, few, many, or a class for an expanded clone.

TRBJ1-1	TRBD1	TRBV11-3	.	CASSLEAGGYTEAFF	TGTGCCAGCAGCTTGGAGGCAGGGGGTTACACTGAAGCTTTCTTT
TRBJ2-7	.	TRBV11-3	few	CASSLFAGASYEQYF	TGTGCCAGCAGCTTATTCGCGGGGGCCTCCTACGAGCAGTACTTC
TRBJ2-1	.	TRBV11-3	medium-sized	CASSQSYYGNEQFF	TGTGCCAGCAGCCAGTCCTATTACGGCAATGAGCAGTTCTTC
TRBJ2-7	.	TRBV18	few	CASSPADLYEQYF	TGTGCCAGCTCACCAGCGGATCTCTACGAGCAGTACTTC
TRBJ1-5	TRBD1	TRBV2	.	CASSGTGSGQPQHF	TGTGCCAGCAGTGGGACAGGGAGTGGTCAGCCCCAGCATTTT
TRBJ1-1	TRBD1	TRBV6-8	large	CATKKGQANTEAFF	TGTGCCACCAAAAAGGGACAGGCTAACACTGAAGCTTTCTTT
TRBJ1-1	.	TRBV2	.	CASSESGGGNTEAFF	TGTGCCAGCAGTGAAAGTGGGGGTGGGAACACTGAAGCTTTCTTT
TRBJ1-2	.	TRBV6-8	medium-sized	CASRKPGTDYGYTF	TGTGCCAGCAGAAAACCCGGGACGGACTATGGCTACACCTTC
TRBJ1-4	TRBD1	TRBV19	once	CASLSSGQAGRGKLFF	TGTGCCAGTCTGAGCTCTGGACAGGCAGGACGTGGAAAACTGTTTTTT
TRBJ2-7	.	TRBV11-3	medium-sized	CASSLWYGPYEQYF	TGTGCCAGCAGCTTATGGTACGGGCCTTACGAGCAGTACTTC
TRBJ2-5	.	TRBV16	.	CASSHHWEETQYF	TGTGCCAGCAGCCACCACTGGGAAGAGACCCAGTACTTC
TRBJ2-5	TRBD2	TRBV11-3	.	CASSLERGGPETQYF	TGTGCCAGCAGCTTAGAGCGGGGGGGCCCAGAGACCCAGTACTTC
TRBJ2-1	TRBD2	TRBV9	medium-sized	CASSVVGTGLATNEQFF	TGTGCCAGCAGCGTAGTGGGGACCGGACTAGCGACCAATGAGCAGTTCTTC
TRBJ2-5	.	TRBV19	.	CASSLTGTKGETQYF	TGTGCCAGTAGTCTTACCGGGACAAAAGGGGAGACCCAGTACTTC
TRBJ2-5	TRBD2	TRBV9	few	CASSEYTSGDQYF	TGTGCCAGCAGCGAATACACTAGCGGGGACCAGTACTTC
TRBJ2-7	TRBD2	TRBV11-3	.	CASSTASGASSYEQYF	TGTGCCAGCAGTACGGCTAGCGGGGCGAGCTCCTACGAGCAGTACTTC
TRBJ2-1	.	TRBV11-3	large	CASSFPGLSNEQFF	TGTGCCAGCAGCTTTCCGGGACTTTCTAATGAGCAGTTCTTC
TRBJ1-2	.	TRBV11-3	few	CASSRAFGQVDGYTF	TGTGCCAGCAGCCGAGCTTTTGGTCAGGTAGATGGCTACACCTTC
TRBJ2-7	.	TRBV28	.	CASSPWGDKILEQYF	TGTGCCAGCAGTCCCTGGGGGGACAAGATCCTCGAGCAGTACTTC
TRBJ2-3	.	TRBV6-7	few	CASSPGGDGRADTQYF	TGTGCCAGCAGTCCAGGCGGCGACGGCCGGGCAGATACGCAGTATTTT
TRBJ1-5	.	TRBV6-4	few	CASSVTGNQPQHF	TGTGCCAGCAGCGTTACAGGGAACCAGCCCCAGCATTTT
TRBJ2-1	.	TRBV12-2	medium-sized	CASRRDRVYNEQFF	TGTGCAAGTCGCCGCGACAGGGTCTACAATGAGCAGTTCTTC
TRBJ2-1	.	TRBV11-3	.	CASSVTSRYNEQFF	TGTGCCAGCAGCGTTACCAGTAGGTACAATGAGCAGTTCTTC
TRBJ2-4	TRBD2	TRBV11-3	few	CASSPAPLAGEPGTKNIQYF	TGTGCCAGCAGCCCTGCACCTCTAGCGGGAGAGCCCGGGACCAAAAACATTCAGTACTTC
TRBJ1-1	.	TRBV9	.	CASGKTGGGEAFF	TGTGCCAGCGGTAAGACAGGAGGCGGTGAAGCTTTCTTT
TRBJ2-7	.	TRBV15	few	CATSREPAYSYEQYF	TGTGCCACCAGCAGAGAGCCAGCTTATTCCTACGAGCAGTACTTC
TRBJ2-1	.	TRBV12-5	.	CASGLLQGLYNEQFF	TGTGCTAGTGGTTTGCTCCAGGGACTCTACAATGAGCAGTTCTTC